These 14 T cell receptor beta chains were all obtained from the same sample, sequenced in a study of T cell clonality in common variable immunodeficiency. TCRdb's copy holds only in-frame clones and misses some; the assay was immunoSEQ multiplex PCR. The sample was found to contain around 29,000 clones, and every one recurs. What was sequenced was peripheral blood mononuclear cells. These receptors were obtained from a person aged 18 to 70 in good health.

This clone was seen at least ten times. The observed sequence ends 3 residues before the CDR3 terminus, with the missing tail filled in from the germline J gene. V is TRBV19 and J is TRBJ2-4; D is perhaps TRBD1 (6 bases). Trimming removed 5 bases from V and 9 bases from J, with 14 bases in between. Germline-derived CDR1 and CDR2 are LNHDA and SQIVND (reference sequence). The CDR3 runs 13 residues. CDR3 DNA, as far as it was read: TGTGCCAGTAGTTTGGACAGATTGGGCATT. This encodes CASSLDRLGI. The entire CDR3 protein is CASSLDRLGIQYF.

This clone was found many times. The read ends 3 residues shy of where the CDR3 ends; the end is completed using the germline J gene. The gene calls are TRBV20-1 and TRBJ2-2; TRBD1 might be the D (6 bases). The V and J ends lost 3 bases and 0 bases respectively, with 11 bases between them. This CDR3 spans 15 amino acids. Germline V lookup: CDR1 DFQATT, CDR2 SNEGSKA (reference sequence). The CDR3 sequence: CSASRGPANTGELFF. The sequenced part of the CDR3 DNA is TGCAGTGCTAGCAGGGGCCCTGCGAACACCGGGGAG.

There are many counts of this clone. The sequenced part of the CDR3 DNA is TGCAGTGCTAGCCAACAGGGAGCCCGGGGGGCG. This translates into CSASQQGARGA. The CDR3 reads in full as CSASQQGARGAQYF. This chain links TRBV20-1 with TRBJ2-3; D may be TRBD2 (7 bases). The read falls 3 residues short of the CDR3 end, and the missing part is taken from the germline J gene. In germline, CDR1 is DFQATT, CDR2 SNEGSKA (reference sequence). This CDR3 is 14 amino acids long.

This clone was counted only a few times. The read finishes 3 residues shy of the CDR3 end, and the germline J gene is used to complete it. This rearrangement joins TRBV7-2 to TRBJ1-4; TRBD1 matches at 10 bases. CDR1 is SGHTA and CDR2 is FQGNSA in the germline V gene. This CDR3 comprises 15 residues. Incomplete CDR3 DNA: TGTGCCAGCAGCTTAGGGGACAGGGGATCATCACCA. It specifies CASSLGDRGSSP. The CDR3, in full, reads CASSLGDRGSSPLFF.

Only a few counts were recorded for this clone. Possible read error: a much larger clone is one base away. The CDR3 spells CSVAGTSGGTDTQYF. CDR3 DNA (partial): TGCAGCGTTGCTGGCACTAGCGGGGGTACAGATACC. The chain joins TRBV29-1 to TRBJ2-5; 11 bases agree with TRBD2. The DNA ends 3 residues before the CDR3 does, and the rest of the CDR3 is filled in from the germline J gene. Germline-derived CDR1 and CDR2 are SQVTM and ANQGSEA. The CDR3 length is 15 residues. Full variable domain (rest looked up from reference TRBV29-1 and TRBJ2-5): SAVISQKPSRDICQRGTSLTIQCQVDSQVTMMFWYRQQPGQSLTLIATANQGSEATYESGFVIDKFPISRPNLTFSTLTVSNMSPEDSSIYLCSVAGTSGGTDTQYFGPGTRLLVL.

There are many counts of this clone. The missing CDR3 end, 3 residues past where the read stops, is filled in from the germline J gene. The chain links TRBV20-1 to TRBJ2-1; 9 bases are a match to TRBD2. Germline CDR1 is DFQATT and CDR2 is SNEGSKA (reference sequence). V lost 7 bases and J lost 7; bases outside the gene matches: 11. The CDR3 covers 14 residues. CDR3 bases read: TGCAGTGTCCTAAGCGGGGGGCCGATTAATGAG. This sequence encodes CSVLSGGPINE. The whole CDR3 protein is CSVLSGGPINEQFF.

This clone was recorded at least ten times. The read is 3 residues too short to cover the CDR3 end, so that end is filled in from the germline J gene. The V gene is TRBV28, the J gene TRBJ2-1; 8 bases fit TRBD2. The CDR3 has 15 residues. V dropped 4 bases and J dropped 3; count of bases not matched to a gene: 5. Germline V gives CDR1 MDHEN, CDR2 SYDVKM. Partial CDR3 DNA: TGTGCCAGCAGTTCTACCGGGGGGGACTACAATGAG. Its protein is CASSSTGGDYNE. The full-length CDR3 reads as CASSSTGGDYNEQFF.

This clone appeared many times. The read ends 3 residues before the CDR3 terminus; that terminus is restored from the germline J gene. The chain recombines TRBV20-1 with TRBJ1-2, with 8 bases identical to TRBD1. In germline, CDR1 is DFQATT, CDR2 SNEGSKA (reference sequence). The CDR3 is 16 amino acids. CDR3 in amino acids: CSAVTGTGTLLRGYTF. The CDR3 DNA, read in part, is TGCAGTGCTGTAACCGGGACAGGCACGCTCCTCAGGGGC.

About this clone itself: The CDR3 is cut off 3 residues early in the read; its end comes from the germline J gene. This chain links TRBV18 with TRBJ1-1; D is unclear. V dropped 0 bases and J dropped 2 bases, with 4 bases sitting between them. The CDR3 loop spans 13 amino acids. The V gene's germline CDR1 is KGHSH and CDR2 LQKENI. The covered CDR3 bases are TGTGCCAGCTCACCACCGACAAACACTGAA. Its protein is CASSPPTNTE. The complete CDR3 reads CASSPPTNTEAFF.

This clone was seen ten or more times. Read data end 3 residues before the CDR3 end; the end is taken from the germline J gene. The V and J genes are TRBV27 and TRBJ2-1; TRBD1 aligns across 7 bases. V shed 3 bases, J shed 5 bases, and the junction held 7 bases outside the gene matches. Germline CDR1 reads MNHEY; CDR2 reads SMNVEV (reference sequence). The CDR3 is 15 amino acids. CDR3 protein: CASSLSGTAHNEQFF. The DNA read from the CDR3 is TGTGCCAGCAGTTTGTCCGGGACAGCTCACAATGAG.

This clone was counted many times. Read sequence stops 3 residues before the CDR3 end, and the germline J gene provides the missing end. The rearrangement uses TRBV18 and TRBJ2-7; tentatively, D is TRBD1 (5 bases). Trimming stripped 0 bases from V and 0 bases from J, with 12 bases between. CDR3 length: 16 amino acids. Germline lookup yields CDR1 KGHSH and CDR2 LQKENI. The CDR3 loop is CASSPPSGTGSYEQYF. CDR3 DNA (partial): TGTGCCAGCTCACCACCGTCCGGTACAGGCTCCTACGAG.

This clone was counted ten times or more. The read halts 3 residues ahead of the CDR3 end, with the missing end drawn from the germline J gene. The V and J genes are TRBV6-2 or TRBV6-3 and TRBJ2-1; 12 bases agree with TRBD2. Germline V gene data show CDR1 as MNHEY and CDR2 as SVGEGT. This CDR3 is built from 15 residues. The junction had 5 bases not matched to a gene; V was cut back by 3 bases and J by 8 bases. The CDR3: CASSYSSGGVYEQFF. The CDR3 DNA, read in part, is TGTGCCAGCAGTTATTCTAGCGGGGGGGTCTATGAG.

This clone was seen more than once but under ten times. Coverage ceases 3 residues before the CDR3 finishes, and the germline J gene fills in the end. The V and J genes are TRBV2 and TRBJ2-1, with 7 nucleotides matching TRBD2. J lost 7 bases, V lost 5 bases, and 8 bases had no gene match. The germline gives CDR1 SNHLY, CDR2 FYNNEI. This CDR3 contains 14 residues. CDR3 DNA, as far as it was read: TGTGCCAGCAGTTTCGGAGGGGAGGGGAATGAG. This gives the protein CASSFGGEGNE. The whole CDR3 sequence reads CASSFGGEGNEQFF.

This clone was recorded many times. From the germline J gene comes the end of the CDR3, since the read stops 3 residues before it. The chain uses TRBV20-1 and TRBJ2-1; 14 bases line up with TRBD2. CDR3 length equals 17 residues. After removal of 1 base from V and 4 bases from J, the junction contained 6 bases not matched to a gene. CDR1 is DFQATT and CDR2 is SNEGSKA in the germline V gene (reference sequence). The CDR3 bases that were read are TGCAGTGCTAGAGCTGGACTAGCGGGGGGCCATTACAATGAG. This translates into CSARAGLAGGHYNE. Given in full, the CDR3 is CSARAGLAGGHYNEQFF.